This T cell receptor beta chain was sequenced for a study of identical twins. Points on this clonotype: Its target is unknown.

Study-level findings and limits: Zero-insertion analyses might be partly confounded by invariant T cells like MAIT and iNKT. The study based its conclusions on cross-sectional statistical analysis and did not follow the same donors.

From the 5' RACE reads, TCRdb called clonotypes with MiXCR, one entry per CDR3 protein. The sample lists 1.5 million to 2 million distinct CDR3 sequences, less than 35% occurring once. The V gene lost 6 bases and the J gene lost 4 bases, with 17 bases spanning the gap. Germline assignment: CDR1 MNHEY and CDR2 SMNVEV (reference sequence). The CDR3 loop spans 15 amino acids. The material sequenced was cord blood. The origin of this receptor is a newborn girl in good health. The chain recombines TRBV27 with TRBJ2-3; no firm D call. This CDR3 is CASRNPLRVPDTQYF. CDR3 DNA: TGTGCCAGCAGGAACCCATTGCGAGTACCAGATACGCAGTATTTT.